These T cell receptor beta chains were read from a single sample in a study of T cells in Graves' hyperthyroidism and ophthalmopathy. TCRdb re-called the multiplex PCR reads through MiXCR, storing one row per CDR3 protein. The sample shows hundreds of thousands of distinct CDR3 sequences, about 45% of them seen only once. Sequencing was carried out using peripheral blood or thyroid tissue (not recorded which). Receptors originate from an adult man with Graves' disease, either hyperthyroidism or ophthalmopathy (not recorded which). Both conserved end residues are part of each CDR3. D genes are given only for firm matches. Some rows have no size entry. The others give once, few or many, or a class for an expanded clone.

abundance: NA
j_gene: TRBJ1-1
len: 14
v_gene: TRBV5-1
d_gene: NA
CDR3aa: CASSSRGLDTEAFF
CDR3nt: TGCGCCAGCAGCTCCAGGGGCTTGGACACTGAAGCTTTCTTT

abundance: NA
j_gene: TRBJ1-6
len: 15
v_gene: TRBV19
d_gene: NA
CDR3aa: CARDGAGFTNSPLHF
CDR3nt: TGTGCTAGAGATGGCGCGGGGTTCACAAATTCACCCCTCCACTTT

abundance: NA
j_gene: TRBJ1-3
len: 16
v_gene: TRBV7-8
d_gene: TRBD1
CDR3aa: CASSVPQGADGNTIYF
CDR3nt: TGTGCCAGCAGCGTCCCACAGGGGGCGGACGGAAACACCATATATTTT

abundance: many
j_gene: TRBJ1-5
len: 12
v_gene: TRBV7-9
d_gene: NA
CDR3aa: CASSQGGQPQHF
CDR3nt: TGTGCCAGCAGCCAAGGGGGTCAGCCCCAGCATTTT

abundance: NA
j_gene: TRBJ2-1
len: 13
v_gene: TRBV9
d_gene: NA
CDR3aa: CASSVPTHNEQFF
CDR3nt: TGTGCCAGCAGCGTCCCGACACACAATGAGCAGTTCTTC

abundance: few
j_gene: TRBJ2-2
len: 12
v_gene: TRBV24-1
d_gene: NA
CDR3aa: CATSDATGELFF
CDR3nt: TGTGCCACCAGTGATGCGACAGGGGAGCTGTTTTTT

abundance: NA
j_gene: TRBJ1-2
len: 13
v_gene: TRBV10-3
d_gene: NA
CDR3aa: CAISEGRVRGYTF
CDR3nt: TGTGCCATCAGTGAAGGCAGGGTCCGAGGCTACACCTTC

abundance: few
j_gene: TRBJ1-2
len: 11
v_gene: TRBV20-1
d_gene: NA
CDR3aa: CSAWRGDGYTF
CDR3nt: TGCAGTGCATGGAGGGGTGATGGCTACACCTTC

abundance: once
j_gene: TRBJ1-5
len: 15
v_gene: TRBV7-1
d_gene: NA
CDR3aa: CATSDLGQPNQPQHF
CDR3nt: TGTGCCACCAGTGATTTGGGGCAGCCCAATCAGCCCCAGCATTTT

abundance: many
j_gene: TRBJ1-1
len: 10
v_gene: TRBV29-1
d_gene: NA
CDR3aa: CSVMDTEAFF
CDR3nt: TGCAGCGTTATGGACACTGAAGCTTTCTTT

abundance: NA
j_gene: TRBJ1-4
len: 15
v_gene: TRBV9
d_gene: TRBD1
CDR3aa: CASSVAQGAVEKLFF
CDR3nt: TGTGCCAGCAGCGTAGCTCAGGGGGCGGTTGAAAAACTGTTTTTT

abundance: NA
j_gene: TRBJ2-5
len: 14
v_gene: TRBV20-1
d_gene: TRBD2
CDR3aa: CSARWTSGGKTQYF
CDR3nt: TGCAGTGCTCGGTGGACTAGCGGGGGTAAGACCCAGTACTTC

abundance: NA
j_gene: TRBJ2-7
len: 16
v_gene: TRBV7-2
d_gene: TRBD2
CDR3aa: CASTPTSGRTTYEQYF
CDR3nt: TGTGCCAGCACTCCGACTAGCGGGAGAACCACCTACGAGCAGTACTTC

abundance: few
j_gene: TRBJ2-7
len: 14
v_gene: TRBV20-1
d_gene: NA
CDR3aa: CSASGQADTYEQYF
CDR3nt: TGCAGTGCTAGTGGGCAGGCTGACACCTACGAGCAGTACTTC

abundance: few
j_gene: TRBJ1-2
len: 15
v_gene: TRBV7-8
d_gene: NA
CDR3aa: CASSQVIGLAWGYTF
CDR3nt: TGTGCCAGCAGCCAAGTGATTGGACTGGCGTGGGGCTACACCTTC

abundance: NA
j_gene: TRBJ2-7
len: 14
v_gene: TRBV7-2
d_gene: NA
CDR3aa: CASSPGRAAYEQYF
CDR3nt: TGTGCCAGCAGCCCAGGCAGGGCAGCCTACGAGCAGTACTTC

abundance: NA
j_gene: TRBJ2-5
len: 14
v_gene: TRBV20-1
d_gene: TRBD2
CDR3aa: CSAQATSGAETQYF
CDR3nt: TGCAGTGCTCAAGCAACTAGCGGGGCCGAGACCCAGTACTTC

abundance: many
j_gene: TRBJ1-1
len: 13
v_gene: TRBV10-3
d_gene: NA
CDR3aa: CAINRQANTEAFF
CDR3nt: TGTGCCATCAATCGACAGGCAAACACTGAAGCTTTCTTT

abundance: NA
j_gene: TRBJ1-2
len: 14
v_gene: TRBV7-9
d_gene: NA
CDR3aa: CASGGGNLNYGYTF
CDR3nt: TGTGCCAGCGGGGGGGGGAACTTAAACTATGGCTACACCTTC

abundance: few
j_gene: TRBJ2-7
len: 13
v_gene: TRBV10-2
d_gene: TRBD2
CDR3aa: CASSSGGPHEQYF
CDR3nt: TGCGCCAGCAGTAGCGGGGGTCCCCACGAGCAGTACTTC

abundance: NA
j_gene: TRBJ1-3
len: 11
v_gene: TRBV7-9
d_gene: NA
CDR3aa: CASRGGNTTYF
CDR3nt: TGTGCCAGCCGGGGGGGAAACACCACATATTTT

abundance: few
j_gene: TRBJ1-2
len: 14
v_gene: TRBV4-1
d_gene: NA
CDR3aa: CASSQEDGYYGYTF
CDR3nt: TGCGCCAGCAGCCAAGAAGACGGATACTATGGCTACACCTTC

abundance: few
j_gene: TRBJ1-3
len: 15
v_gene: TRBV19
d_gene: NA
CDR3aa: CASSIQEGSGNTIYF
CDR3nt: TGTGCCAGTAGTATACAGGAGGGCTCTGGAAACACCATATATTTT

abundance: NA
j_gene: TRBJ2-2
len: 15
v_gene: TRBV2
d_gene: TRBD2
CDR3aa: CASRTSGGENRELFF
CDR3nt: TGTGCCAGCAGGACTAGCGGAGGGGAGAACCGGGAGCTGTTTTTT

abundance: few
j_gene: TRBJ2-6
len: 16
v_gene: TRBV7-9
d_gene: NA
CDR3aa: CASSQDWGAGANVLTF
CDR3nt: TGTGCCAGCAGCCAAGATTGGGGGGCTGGGGCCAACGTCCTGACTTTC

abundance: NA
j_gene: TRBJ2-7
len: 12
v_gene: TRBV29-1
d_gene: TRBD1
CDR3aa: CSAAPAGGEQYF
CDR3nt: TGCAGCGCCGCTCCAGCAGGGGGCGAGCAGTACTTC

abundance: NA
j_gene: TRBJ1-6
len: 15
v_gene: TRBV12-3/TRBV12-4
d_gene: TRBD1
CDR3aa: CASRPSGQYNSPLHF
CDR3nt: TGTGCCAGCAGGCCTTCGGGACAGTATAATTCACCCCTCCACTTT

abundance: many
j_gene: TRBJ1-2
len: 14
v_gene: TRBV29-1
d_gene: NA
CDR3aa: CSVEEGRHNYGYTF
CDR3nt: TGCAGCGTTGAAGAGGGACGGCATAACTATGGCTACACCTTC

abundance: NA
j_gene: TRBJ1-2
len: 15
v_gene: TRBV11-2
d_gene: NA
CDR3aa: CASSLNGPVNYGYTF
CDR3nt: TGTGCCAGCAGCTTAAATGGTCCGGTAAACTATGGCTACACCTTC